The 14 T cell receptor beta chains in this list originate from one sample, sequenced in a study of shared clonotypes between healthy human individuals. Sequencing was performed with immunoSEQ multiplex PCR; in TCRdb, only in-frame clones are kept and a portion is missing. There are about 380,000 clones in the sample; 90% to 98% occur only once, and around 0.32% lies in the top ten. The sequencing sample was made of memory CD8+ T cells sorted from blood. Indicated subset: CD45RO+ cells pooled with CCR7-negative TemRA cells. The receptors here all came from a man under 40 in good health.

DNA of the CDR3: TGTGCCAGCAGTACCGCTAGCGGGAGGTTGCGCGAGCAGTACTTC. Amino acid sequence: CASSTASGRLREQYF. The chain uses TRBV27 and TRBJ2-7, with TRBD2 identical over 11 bases. CDR3 length: 15 residues. The V gene end was trimmed by 5 bases and the J gene end by 6 bases; junction bases not matched to a gene: 9. Germline V lookup: CDR1 MNHEY, CDR2 SMNVEV (reference sequence).

The V call is TRBV7-2, the J call TRBJ2-1; D perhaps matches TRBD1 (6 bases). The germline V gene has CDR1 SGHTA and CDR2 FQGNSA. V was cut by 1 base and J by 3 bases, with 13 bases left in between. This CDR3 comprises 16 residues. The CDR3 DNA reads as TGTGCCAGCAGCTTAGAACCTAGAGGGGGCTACAATGAGCAGTTCTTC. It encodes CASSLEPRGGYNEQFF.

The chain joins TRBV4-1 to TRBJ2-3, with D possibly matching TRBD1 (6 bases). Germline V lookup: CDR1 MGHRA, CDR2 YSYEKL. CDR3 length: 15 residues. Trimming shortened V by 1 base and J by 2 bases, and 10 bases separated the two germline ends. The CDR3 loop is CASSQARGSTDTQYF. The CDR3 nucleotides read TGCGCCAGCAGCCAAGCCAGGGGATCCACAGATACGCAGTATTTT.

V usage is TRBV6-5 and J usage is TRBJ2-3; 8 positions agree with TRBD2. V gave up 2 bases and J gave up 2 bases; unmatched junction bases: 3. There are 15 residues in the CDR3. CDR1 MNHEY and CDR2 SVGAGI come from the germline V gene. The CDR3 reads CASSYGTRATDTQYF. CDR3 bases: TGTGCCAGCAGTTACGGGACTAGAGCCACAGATACGCAGTATTTT.

This clone has only one observation. The chain uses TRBV25-1 and TRBJ1-6, with D uncertain. The CDR3 sequence is 15 residues long. The V gene lost 0 bases and the J gene lost 9 bases, with 12 bases spanning the gap. CDR1 MGHDK and CDR2 SYGVNS come from the germline V gene. The CDR3 protein is CASSEYGDRGSPLHF. The CDR3 nucleotides read TGTGCCAGCAGTGAATATGGGGATCGAGGTTCACCCCTCCACTTT.

This rearrangement joins TRBV27 to TRBJ2-7; 10 nucleotides align to TRBD2. There are 15 residues in the CDR3. V trimming: 2 bases; J trimming: 5 bases; junction bases outside the gene matches: 6. Germline CDR1 reads MNHEY; CDR2 reads SMNVEV (reference sequence). As DNA, the CDR3 is TGTGCCAGCAGTTTAAAAGCGGGAGGGCCCCACGAGCAGTACTTC. This codes for CASSLKAGGPHEQYF.

The rearrangement joins TRBV19 to TRBJ2-3; D perhaps matches TRBD2 (6 bases). Germline CDR1 is LNHDA and CDR2 is SQIVND (reference sequence). This CDR3 has 16 residues. V shed 6 bases and J shed 4 bases, with 20 bases lying between them. In DNA, the CDR3 is TGTGCCAGTAGGGGGAAACTAGGGAGGTGGGCAGATACGCAGTATTTT. This codes for CASRGKLGRWADTQYF.

The chain is built from TRBV9 and TRBJ2-2; 12 positions agree with TRBD2. After removal of 2 bases from V and 9 bases from J, the junction contained 2 bases not matched to a gene. This CDR3 region has 14 residues. Germline V gene data show CDR1 as SGDLS and CDR2 as YYNGEE. The chain's CDR3 is CASSVGLAGRELFF. As DNA, the CDR3 is TGTGCCAGCAGCGTCGGACTAGCGGGACGGGAGCTGTTTTTT.

The chain recombines TRBV28 with TRBJ1-2; D unclear. The length of the CDR3 is 12 residues. CDR1 is MDHEN, CDR2 SYDVKM, per germline. V was cut by 3 bases and J by 8 bases, with 10 bases left in between. The CDR3 protein is CASSFGPSGYTF. The CDR3 coding sequence is TGTGCCAGCAGTTTCGGCCCGTCCGGCTACACCTTC.

The chain has TRBV7-9 and TRBJ2-1, with D perhaps TRBD1 (5 bases). The V end lost 6 bases, the J end lost 1 base, and 16 bases lay between the germline ends. This CDR3 has 16 residues. Germline CDR1 reads SEHNR; CDR2 reads FQNEAQ (reference sequence). Here the CDR3 reads CASSQGQLWSYNEQFF. The DNA of the CDR3 is TGTGCCAGCAGTCAGGGCCAACTGTGGTCCTACAATGAGCAGTTCTTC.

This chain uses TRBV27 with TRBJ1-5; D is uncertain. Trimming stripped 4 bases from V and 0 bases from J, with 7 bases between. Germline CDR1 is MNHEY and CDR2 is SMNVEV (reference sequence). The CDR3 runs 14 residues. CDR3 sequence (DNA): TGTGCCAGCAGTTCCCAATATAGCAATCAGCCCCAGCATTTT. Encoded protein: CASSSQYSNQPQHF.

The J gene is TRBJ1-4, the V gene TRBV11-2; the match to TRBD1 covers 9 bases. CDR1 and CDR2 from the germline V gene are SGHAT and FQNNGV. This CDR3 contains 16 residues. The junction had 6 bases not matched to a gene; V was cut back by 0 bases and J by 7 bases. CDR3 coding DNA: TGTGCCAGCAGCTTAGATTCCGGGACAGGGTTTGAAAAACTGTTTTTT. This translates into CASSLDSGTGFEKLFF.

V is TRBV29-1 and J is TRBJ2-2; 8 positions match TRBD1. The CDR3 runs to 13 residues. Trimming cost V 4 bases and J 5 bases; bases outside gene matches: 3. Germline CDR1 and CDR2: SQVTM and ANQGSEA. The CDR3 DNA is TGCAGCGTTGTCAACAGGGGGACCGGGGAGCTGTTTTTT. Translating gives CSVVNRGTGELFF.

This chain joins TRBV5-4 and TRBJ2-1; TRBD2 matches 8 bases. The CDR3 runs 16 residues. V was pared by 1 base and J by 1 base, with 4 bases of the junction left unmatched. CDR1 and CDR2 from the germline V gene are SGHNT and YYREEE (reference sequence). The CDR3 loop reads CASSLSSGRSYNEQFF. The CDR3 DNA reads as TGTGCCAGCAGCTTGTCTAGCGGGCGATCCTACAATGAGCAGTTCTTC. Together with reference TRBV5-4 and TRBJ2-1, the CDR3 gives the full variable domain: ETGVTQSPTHLIKTRGQQVTLRCSSQSGHNTVSWYQQALGQGPQFIFQYYREEENGRGNFPPRFSGLQFPNYSSELNVNALELDDSALYLCASSLSSGRSYNEQFFGPGTRLTVL.